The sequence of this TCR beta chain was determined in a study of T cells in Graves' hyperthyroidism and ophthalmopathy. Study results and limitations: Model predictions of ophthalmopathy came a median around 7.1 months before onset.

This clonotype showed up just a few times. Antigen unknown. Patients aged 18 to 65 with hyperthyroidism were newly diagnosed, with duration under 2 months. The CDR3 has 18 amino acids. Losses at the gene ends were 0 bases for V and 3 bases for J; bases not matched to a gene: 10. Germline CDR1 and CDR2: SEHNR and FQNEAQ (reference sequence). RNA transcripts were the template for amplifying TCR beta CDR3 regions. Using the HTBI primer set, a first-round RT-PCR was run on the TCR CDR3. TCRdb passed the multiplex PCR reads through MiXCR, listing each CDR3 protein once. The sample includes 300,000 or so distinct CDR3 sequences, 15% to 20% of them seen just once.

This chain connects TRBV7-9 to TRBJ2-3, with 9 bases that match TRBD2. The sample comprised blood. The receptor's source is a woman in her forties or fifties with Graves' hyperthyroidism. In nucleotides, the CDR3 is TGTGCCAGCAGCTTAGCTTCTAGCGGGGCCCCATGGACAGATACGCAGTATTTT. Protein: CASSLASSGAPWTDTQYF. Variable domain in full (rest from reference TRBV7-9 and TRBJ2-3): DTGVSQNPRHKITKRGQNVTFRCDPISEHNRLYWYRQTLGQGPEFLTYFQNEAQLEKSRLLSDRFSAERPKGSFSTLEIQRTEQGDSAMYLCASSLASSGAPWTDTQYFGPGTRLTVL.